Shown below are 30 T cell receptor beta chains from a single sample sequenced in a study of CD8 T cells in ankylosing spondylitis. TCRdb reprocessed the 5' RACE reads with MiXCR, giving one entry per CDR3 protein. The sample has 200,000 to 300,000 distinct CDR3 sequences; about 9.1% are singletons. Sequenced sample: blood, either unsorted or a sorted T cell fraction (not recorded which). The source is a male donor with ankylosing spondylitis or in good health (not recorded which).

This clonotype was seen many times. This sequence joins TRBV12-3 or TRBV12-4 and TRBJ2-7; D is unresolved. This CDR3 is 13 amino acids long. Between the trimmed V and J ends, which lost 2 bases and 3 bases, there was a span of 8 bases. Here the CDR3 DNA reads TGTGCCAGCAGTTTATCAGGAGTCTACGAGCAGTACTTC. Its translation: CASSLSGVYEQYF.

This chain connects TRBV7-2 to TRBJ1-1; D is unresolved. CDR1 is SGHTA and CDR2 is FQGNSA in the germline V gene. With 2 bases removed from V and 8 bases from J, the gap between germline ends came to 15 bases. The CDR3 sequence is 14 residues long. In DNA, the CDR3 is TGTGCCAGCAGCTTAAGGGCAGCCGCTGGGGAAGCTTTCTTT. Its protein product is CASSLRAAAGEAFF. The full variable domain, rest sourced from reference TRBV7-2 and TRBJ1-1, is GAGVSQSPSNKVTEKGKDVELRCDPISGHTALYWYRQSLGQGLEFLIYFQGNSAPDKSGLPSDRFSAERTGGSVSTLTIQRTQQEDSAVYLCASSLRAAAGEAFFGQGTRLTVV.

This clonotype was recorded at least ten times. CDR3 sequence (DNA): TGCGCCAGCCAGACTAGCGGGGGATACAATGAGCAGTTCTTC. Its protein product is CASQTSGGYNEQFF. The chain combines TRBV10-2 with TRBJ2-1; 12 nucleotides match TRBD2. The CDR3 runs 14 residues. Germline V gene data show CDR1 as WSHSY and CDR2 as SAAADI. The V gene end was trimmed by 8 bases and the J gene end by 4 bases; junction bases not matched to a gene: 3.

This chain joins TRBV10-2 and TRBJ2-3; D could derive from TRBD1 or TRBD2 (6 bases each). The CDR3 spans 18 residues. Between the trimmed V and J ends, which lost 10 bases and 0 bases, there was a span of 26 bases. CDR1 is WSHSY, CDR2 SAAADI, per germline. The DNA of the CDR3 is TGCGCCATCAACACGGTCTTAGCGGACAGACCTAGCACAGATACGCAGTATTTT. Protein: CAINTVLADRPSTDTQYF.

This clonotype was found many times. V is TRBV28 and J is TRBJ2-7; D is perhaps TRBD2 (7 bases). Trimming took off 6 bases at V and 3 bases at J, with 24 bases between the two ends. This CDR3 has 17 amino acids. CDR1 MDHEN and CDR2 SYDVKM come from the germline V gene. Here the CDR3 reads CASSWGGLAASGYEQYF. The DNA of the CDR3 is TGTGCCAGCAGCTGGGGGGGGCTAGCGGCTTCAGGCTACGAGCAGTACTTC.

This clonotype occurred many times. V is TRBV20-1 and J is TRBJ2-1; 9 bases fit TRBD2. V lost 4 bases and J lost 4; bases outside the gene matches: 17. Per the germline V gene, CDR1 is DFQATT and CDR2 is SNEGSKA (reference sequence). The CDR3 sequence is 18 residues long. CDR3: CSAKKPLAGMGIYNEQFF. CDR3 DNA sequence: TGCAGTGCTAAGAAACCGCTAGCGGGAATGGGTATATACAATGAGCAGTTCTTC.

Ten or more counts support this clonotype. The chain combines TRBV5-1 with TRBJ2-6, with 7 nucleotides matching TRBD1. Trimming at V came to 5 bases and at J to 2 bases, leaving 7 bases not matched to a gene. There are 16 residues in the CDR3. Per germline, CDR1 SGHRS and CDR2 YFSETQ. The CDR3 DNA reads as TGCGCCAGCAGATTACAACAGGGGCCTGGGGCCAACGTCCTGACTTTC. Protein product: CASRLQQGPGANVLTF.

This clonotype was detected many times. The V gene is TRBV6-4, the J gene TRBJ2-3; 8 nucleotides align to TRBD2. The CDR3 spans 15 residues. V trimming: 9 bases; J trimming: 4 bases; junction bases outside the gene matches: 12. Per the germline V gene, CDR1 is MRHNA and CDR2 is SNTAGT. DNA of the CDR3: TGTGCCAGTTCTACCGGGACTAGTGAATCAGATACGCAGTATTTT. This translates into CASSTGTSESDTQYF.

The chain is built from TRBV12-3 or TRBV12-4 and TRBJ2-3; D may match TRBD1 or TRBD2 (5 bases each). V lost 6 bases and J 0 bases, leaving 13 bases between the germline ends. This CDR3 is 15 amino acids long. CDR3 DNA sequence: TGTGCCAGCAGCTCCCTTCGGGACAGCACAGATACGCAGTATTTT. It specifies CASSSLRDSTDTQYF.

Turning to this clonotype: This could be a read error, since a much larger clone is one nucleotide away. The chain is built from TRBV20-1 and TRBJ2-3; D remains ambiguous. V gave up 3 bases and J gave up 4 bases, with 17 bases separating them. CDR1 DFQATT and CDR2 SNEGSKA come from the germline V gene (reference sequence). This CDR3 region has 15 residues. CDR3 loop: CSARLRNGIPDTQYF. The CDR3 nucleotides read TGCAGTGCTAGGCTCAGGAATGGGATACCAGATACGCAGTATTTT.

This clonotype has a count of ten or more. The rearrangement uses TRBV20-1 and TRBJ1-1, with a tentative D call TRBD1 (5 bases). Germline loops: CDR1 DFQATT, CDR2 SNEGSKA (reference sequence). V was pared by 6 bases and J by 10 bases, with 18 bases between. The CDR3 runs 12 residues. CDR3 sequence reads: CSASLGGGGAFF. DNA of the CDR3: TGCAGTGCCAGTTTGGGGGGGGGTGGAGCTTTCTTT.

This clonotype was counted between two and nine times. This sequence joins TRBV12-3 or TRBV12-4 and TRBJ2-3; D is unresolved. Trimming took 3 bases from V and 4 from J, leaving 8 bases between them. The CDR3 contains 13 residues. CDR3 sequence: CASSFQSADTQYF. In DNA form, the CDR3 reads TGTGCCAGCAGTTTTCAGTCGGCAGATACGCAGTATTTT.

This clonotype showed up many times. V is TRBV12-3 or TRBV12-4 and J is TRBJ2-3, with D possibly being TRBD1 (5 bases). The CDR3 consists of 12 residues. The V and J ends lost 7 bases and 11 bases respectively, with 16 bases between them. Written as DNA, the CDR3 is TGTGCCAGCAACCGGGCAGGGTATGGGCAGTATTTT. Its translation: CASNRAGYGQYF.

This clonotype was counted at least ten times. This sequence joins TRBV20-1 and TRBJ1-5; a weak D match, TRBD1 (6 bases). Germline V lookup: CDR1 DFQATT, CDR2 SNEGSKA (reference sequence). Trimming shortened V by 3 bases and J by 2 bases, and 11 bases separated the two germline ends. The CDR3 extends over 14 amino acids. This chain's CDR3 is CSARRGPGNQPQHF. In DNA form, the CDR3 reads TGCAGTGCTAGGCGGGGGCCGGGCAATCAGCCCCAGCATTTT.

This clonotype was seen more than once but under ten times. This sequence joins TRBV2 and TRBJ1-2; D is ambiguous. This CDR3 is 12 amino acids long. CDR1 is SNHLY and CDR2 is FYNNEI in the germline V gene. Deletions cut 7 bases from V and 8 bases from J, with 14 bases between. The CDR3 DNA reads as TGTGCCAGCACCCGGACCGCCCAGGGCTACACCTTC. It is translated as CASTRTAQGYTF.

The chain recombines TRBV6-1 with TRBJ1-1; D gene unclear. The CDR3 length is 13 residues. V was trimmed by 5 bases and J by 4 bases, leaving 11 bases between them. The germline V gene has CDR1 MNHNS and CDR2 SASEGT. The CDR3 sequence: CASSPPERTEAFF. In DNA, the CDR3 is TGTGCCAGCAGTCCCCCGGAACGCACTGAAGCTTTCTTT.

This rearrangement joins TRBV27 to TRBJ2-1; D perhaps matches TRBD1 (6 bases). The V gene lost 6 bases and the J gene lost 7 bases, with 19 bases spanning the gap. In germline, CDR1 is MNHEY, CDR2 SMNVEV (reference sequence). This CDR3 comprises 15 residues. CDR3 loop: CASRLSRGGGNEQFF. Written as DNA, the CDR3 is TGTGCCAGCAGATTGTCCAGGGGTGGGGGAAATGAGCAGTTCTTC.

The table lists this clonotype with many counts. The rearrangement uses TRBV7-8 and TRBJ2-5, with D maybe TRBD2 (5 bases). This CDR3 region has 13 residues. V gave up 1 base and J gave up 5 bases, with 8 bases separating them. Germline assignment: CDR1 SGHVS and CDR2 FQNEAQ. CDR3: CASSLGWRETQYF. The CDR3, as DNA: TGTGCCAGCAGCTTAGGTTGGAGGGAGACCCAGTACTTC.

At least ten counts were recorded for this clonotype. This rearrangement joins TRBV5-1 to TRBJ2-3, with 15 bases matching TRBD2. Germline V lookup: CDR1 SGHRS, CDR2 YFSETQ. This CDR3 comprises 17 residues. The V and J ends lost 0 bases and 3 bases, in that order; junction bases with no gene match: 2. CDR3 amino acids: CASSLEGLAGGTDTQYF. In nucleotides, the CDR3 is TGCGCCAGCAGCTTGGAGGGACTAGCGGGAGGAACAGATACGCAGTATTTT.

This clonotype was recorded at least ten times. V usage is TRBV20-1 and J usage is TRBJ1-1, with D maybe TRBD1 (5 bases). The germline gives CDR1 DFQATT, CDR2 SNEGSKA (reference sequence). Trimming shortened V by 0 bases and J by 2 bases, and 16 bases separated the two germline ends. The CDR3 totals 16 residues. The CDR3 reads CSARELGVGLNTEAFF. For the CDR3, the DNA is TGCAGTGCTAGAGAACTAGGGGTTGGATTAAACACTGAAGCTTTCTTT.

The sample holds many counts of this clonotype. The V gene is TRBV7-9, the J gene TRBJ2-1, with D tentatively TRBD1 or TRBD2 (5 bases each). The length of the CDR3 is 14 residues. Germline CDR1 and CDR2: SEHNR and FQNEAQ (reference sequence). The V and J ends lost 5 bases and 1 base respectively, with 9 bases between them. CDR3 sequence: CASSRDHSYNEQFF. The CDR3 DNA follows: TGTGCCAGCAGCAGGGACCATTCCTACAATGAGCAGTTCTTC.

There are many counts of this clonotype. The chain couples TRBV19 to TRBJ2-7, with D unclear. This CDR3 is 15 amino acids long. The germline gives CDR1 LNHDA, CDR2 SQIVND (reference sequence). V was clipped by 5 bases and J by 0 bases, with 14 bases between them. The CDR3 DNA reads TGTGCCAGTAGTTTCCGAAGGGCGAGCTCCTACGAGCAGTACTTC. It encodes CASSFRRASSYEQYF.

This clonotype has more than one count but fewer than ten. This chain connects TRBV5-6 to TRBJ1-5, with D unclear. Per the germline V gene, CDR1 is SGHDT and CDR2 is YYEEEE. Deletions cut 4 bases from V and 6 bases from J, with 11 bases between. The CDR3 runs to 13 residues. CDR3 amino acids: CASSPLGSQPQHF. Written as DNA, the CDR3 is TGTGCCAGCAGCCCCTTGGGTTCTCAGCCCCAGCATTTT.

This clonotype has a count of ten or more. V is TRBV20-1 and J is TRBJ2-1, with TRBD2 identical over 13 bases. Looked up from germline, CDR1 is DFQATT and CDR2 is SNEGSKA (reference sequence). With V trimmed by 3 bases and J by 8 bases, 7 bases remained unmatched. The CDR3 extends over 15 amino acids. The CDR3 DNA follows: TGCAGTGCTAGGGTACTAGCGGGAGGGACGGATGAGCAGTTCTTC. As protein: CSARVLAGGTDEQFF.

This clonotype appeared many times. The chain combines TRBV5-1 with TRBJ1-1; a possible D gene is TRBD1 (6 bases). Germline V CDR1 and CDR2: SGHRS, YFSETQ. V lost 3 bases, J lost 1 base, and 13 bases lay in between. CDR3 length equals 15 residues. CDR3 nucleotide sequence: TGCGCCAGCAGCTCGATGACGGGGGCGAACACTGAAGCTTTCTTT. This gives the protein CASSSMTGANTEAFF.

This clonotype was seen repeatedly, ten times or more. This chain uses TRBV5-1 with TRBJ2-2; D assignment may be TRBD1 or TRBD2 (5 bases each). CDR1 and CDR2 from the germline V gene are SGHRS and YFSETQ. The CDR3 runs 14 residues. Between the trimmed V and J ends, which lost 3 bases and 6 bases, there was a span of 12 bases. DNA of the CDR3: TGCGCCAGCAGCTCCTCGATGGGGGCCGGGGAGCTGTTTTTT. Its protein product is CASSSSMGAGELFF. Looking up the rest from reference TRBV5-1 and TRBJ2-2 gives the full variable domain: KAGVTQTPRYLIKTRGQQVTLSCSPISGHRSVSWYQQTPGQGLQFLFEYFSETQRNKGNFPGRFSGRQFSNSRSEMNVSTLELGDSALYLCASSSSMGAGELFFGEGSRLTVL.

This clonotype was counted only a few times. The chain carries TRBV12-3 or TRBV12-4 and TRBJ2-2; D is uncertain. The CDR3 has 15 residues. V was clipped by 0 bases and J by 4 bases, with 9 bases between them. Here the CDR3 reads CASSLAARSTGELFF. The CDR3 DNA reads TGTGCCAGCAGTTTAGCCGCCAGGAGCACCGGGGAGCTGTTTTTT.

The rearrangement links TRBV18 to TRBJ2-3, with TRBD2 matching 10 bases. The CDR3 loop spans 15 amino acids. J gave up 4 bases and V 3 bases, and 4 bases lay outside the gene matches. The V gene's germline CDR1 is KGHSH and CDR2 LQKENI. CDR3 residues: CASSPLAGVADTQYF. Here the CDR3 DNA reads TGTGCCAGCTCACCCCTAGCGGGAGTTGCAGATACGCAGTATTTT.

This clonotype was seen many times. In nucleotides, the CDR3 is TGCGCCAGCAGCCCAGAGAATTGGGTTTTTGAGCAGTACTTC. This translates into CASSPENWVFEQYF. The chain is built from TRBV4-3 and TRBJ2-7; D is ambiguous. Germline CDR1 LGHNA, CDR2 YSLEER. The CDR3 extends over 14 amino acids. Trimming shortened V by 4 bases and J by 7 bases, and 17 bases separated the two germline ends.

J is TRBJ1-2 and V is TRBV3-1; 7 bases agree with TRBD1. Germline assignment: CDR1 LGHDT and CDR2 YNNKEL (reference sequence). The CDR3 runs to 15 residues. The J segment lost 2 bases and the V segment lost 4 bases, leaving 7 bases of the junction unmatched. The CDR3 sequence is CASSPYRGPNYGYTF. For the CDR3, the DNA is TGTGCCAGCAGCCCGTACAGGGGTCCCAACTATGGCTACACCTTC.